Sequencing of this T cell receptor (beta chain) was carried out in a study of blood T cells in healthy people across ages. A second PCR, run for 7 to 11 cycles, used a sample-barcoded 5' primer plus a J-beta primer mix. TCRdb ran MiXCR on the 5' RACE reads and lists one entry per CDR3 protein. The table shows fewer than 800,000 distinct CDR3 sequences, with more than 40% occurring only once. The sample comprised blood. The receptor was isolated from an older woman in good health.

The CDR3 sequence is CASSLEGTSGGEQYF. The CDR3 region has the DNA TGCGCCAGCAGCTTGGAGGGGACTAGCGGGGGCGAGCAGTACTTC. The V call is TRBV5-1, the J call TRBJ2-7; TRBD2 aligns across 14 bases. The junction had 2 bases not matched to a gene; V was cut back by 0 bases and J by 6 bases. CDR1 SGHRS and CDR2 YFSETQ come from the germline V gene. This CDR3 is 15 amino acids long.